This TCR beta chain was identified in a study of T cells after posttransplantation cyclophosphamide. Treatment was busulfan-fludarabine conditioning, a marrow graft, and cyclophosphamide on days +3 and +4. The CDR3 runs 17 residues. Germline lookup yields CDR1 SGHTA and CDR2 FQGNSA. V shed 5 bases, J shed 4 bases, and the junction held 10 bases outside the gene matches. Sequencing used immunoSEQ multiplex PCR; TCRdb keeps in-frame clones, though not all of them. The sample consists of approximately 40,000 clones, approximately 78% of them appearing once. This sample comprised CD4+ T cells sorted from blood, obtained approximately 2,000 days after a stem cell transplant with posttransplant cyclophosphamide. The V call is TRBV7-2, the J call TRBJ1-5; 11 nucleotides match TRBD1. The receptor's source is a female patient in her thirties or forties who received an allogeneic stem cell transplant from a related donor, was CMV-positive, and had no GVHD. These T cells may partly come from the graft donor. CDR3 nucleotide sequence: TGTGCCAGCAGCGCCGACGGACAGGGGGCTAGAAATCAGCCCCAGCATTTT. Residues: CASSADGQGARNQPQHF.